The 20 T cell receptor beta chains in this list originate from one sample, sequenced in a study of CD8 T cells in Susac syndrome. Random hexamers primed reverse transcription of about 0.5 to 1 ug RNA. TCRdb recomputed calls from the immunoSEQ multiplex PCR reads with MiXCR, one row per CDR3 protein. The sample consists of roughly 120,000 distinct CDR3 sequences, 90% to 95% of them appearing once. The sequenced sample was CD4+ T cells from PBMCs. The origin of the receptors is a human donor in good health.

This clonotype was picked up one time. This chain joins TRBV6-6 and TRBJ2-3; D remains ambiguous. The germline V and J ends were trimmed by 7 bases and 0 bases, with 17 bases remaining between them. CDR3 length: 16 residues. The V gene's germline CDR1 is MNHNY and CDR2 SVGAGI (reference sequence). CDR3 coding DNA: TGTGCCAGCACCATCATCTCCGGCAGTAGCACAGATACGCAGTATTTT. Translated: CASTIISGSSTDTQYF.

The chain couples TRBV10-3 to TRBJ2-3; 15 nucleotides match TRBD2. Germline V gene sequence: CDR1 ENHRY, CDR2 SYGVKD. Trimming at V came to 2 bases and at J to 2 bases, leaving 5 bases not matched to a gene. The CDR3 extends over 18 amino acids. This chain's CDR3 is CAISEGGLAGGTTDTQYF. In nucleotides, the CDR3 is TGTGCCATCAGTGAGGGGGGACTAGCGGGGGGCACCACAGATACGCAGTATTTT.

The CDR3 is CASSLRATNYGYTF. Written as DNA, the CDR3 is TGTGCCAGCAGCTTAAGGGCTACTAACTATGGCTACACCTTC. The genes are TRBV7-9 and TRBJ1-2; D unclear. Germline loops: CDR1 SEHNR, CDR2 FQNEAQ (reference sequence). Trimming removed 2 bases at V and 0 bases at J, with 7 bases between. There are 14 residues in the CDR3.

The J gene is TRBJ2-1, the V gene TRBV3-1, with D possibly matching TRBD2 (5 bases). V dropped 3 bases and J dropped 8 bases, with 23 bases sitting between them. Germline CDR1 and CDR2: LGHDT and YNNKEL (reference sequence). The CDR3 extends over 17 amino acids. CDR3 protein: CASSHRLYSRAGDEQFF. Here the CDR3 DNA reads TGTGCCAGCAGCCACCGACTATATAGTAGGGCCGGCGATGAGCAGTTCTTC.

V and J are TRBV15 and TRBJ1-5; 12 nucleotides align to TRBD1. V was pared by 4 bases and J by 0 bases, with 7 bases of the junction left unmatched. The CDR3 length is 18 residues. The germline CDR1 and CDR2 sequences are LNHNV and YYDKDF (reference sequence). CDR3 region: CATSIPGQGAHSNQPQHF. CDR3 bases: TGTGCCACCAGCATACCGGGACAGGGGGCACATAGCAATCAGCCCCAGCATTTT.

The V and J genes are TRBV19 and TRBJ2-6; no clear D. V gave up 9 bases and J gave up 2 bases, with 17 bases separating them. The CDR3 has 16 amino acids. The germline CDR1 and CDR2 sequences are LNHDA and SQIVND (reference sequence). As DNA, the CDR3 is TGTGCCAGCCGTCACCCCCAATGGACTGGGGCCAACGTCCTGACTTTC. Its translation: CASRHPQWTGANVLTF. The variable domain in full, completed from reference TRBV19 and TRBJ2-6, reads DGGITQSPKYLFRKEGQNVTLSCEQNLNHDAMYWYRQDPGQGLRLIYYSQIVNDFQKGDIAEGYSVSREKKESFPLTVTSAQKNPTAFYLCASRHPQWTGANVLTFGAGSRLTVL.

J is TRBJ2-3 and V is TRBV27; the D is unclear. Germline loops: CDR1 MNHEY, CDR2 SMNVEV (reference sequence). V was pared by 2 bases and J by 5 bases, with 2 bases between. This CDR3 is built from 11 residues. The CDR3 loop reads CASSLGDTQYF. The DNA for the CDR3 is TGTGCCAGCAGTTTAGGAGATACGCAGTATTTT.

V is TRBV6-5 and J is TRBJ2-5, with unresolved D. Between the trimmed V and J ends, which lost 7 bases and 1 base, there was a span of 10 bases. Per germline, CDR1 MNHEY and CDR2 SVGAGI. The CDR3 sequence is 13 residues long. For the CDR3, the DNA is TGTGCCAGCACTGGTTCGACCCAAGAGACCCAGTACTTC. Residues: CASTGSTQETQYF.

The V gene is TRBV15, the J gene TRBJ1-3; D gene ambiguous. This CDR3 has 15 amino acids. From germline, CDR1 is LNHNV and CDR2 YYDKDF (reference sequence). Trimming took off 1 base at V and 0 bases at J, with 7 bases between the two ends. The CDR3 sequence: CATSRVQASGNTIYF. CDR3 DNA sequence: TGTGCCACCAGCAGAGTCCAGGCCTCTGGAAACACCATATATTTT.

Here the CDR3 reads CASLGGSGANVLTF. The CDR3 bases are TGCGCCAGCCTAGGGGGCTCTGGGGCCAACGTCCTGACTTTC. The chain has TRBV10-2 and TRBJ2-6; a weak D match, TRBD1 (6 bases). V lost 8 bases and J lost 0, with 8 bases in between. CDR1 and CDR2 from the germline V gene are WSHSY and SAAADI. This CDR3 region has 14 residues.

The genes are TRBV30 and TRBJ1-2; weak D call: TRBD1 (5 bases). Trimming stripped 2 bases from V and 8 bases from J, with 12 bases between. CDR3 length equals 12 residues. The germline CDR1 and CDR2 sequences are GTSNPN and SVGIG (reference sequence). DNA of the CDR3: TGTGCCTGGAGTCGGGGCCCGAGGGGCTACACCTTC. Its protein is CAWSRGPRGYTF.

J is TRBJ1-1 and V is TRBV7-9, with 7 bases matching TRBD1. The CDR3 runs 16 residues. Germline lookup yields CDR1 SEHNR and CDR2 FQNEAQ (reference sequence). The V and J ends lost 5 bases and 4 bases, in that order; junction bases with no gene match: 13. CDR3 amino acids: CASSTSWDSDFTEAFF. The CDR3 DNA reads as TGTGCCAGCAGCACATCCTGGGACAGCGACTTCACTGAAGCTTTCTTT.

The chain carries TRBV14 and TRBJ1-2; D is unresolved. Germline CDR1 and CDR2: SGHDN and FVKESK. This CDR3 contains 14 residues. Trimming took off 4 bases at V and 4 bases at J, with 13 bases between the two ends. The CDR3 loop is CASSRQGIIYGYTF. The CDR3 DNA follows: TGTGCCAGCAGCCGTCAAGGTATCATCTATGGCTACACCTTC.

This chain uses TRBV2 with TRBJ1-1; D might be TRBD1 (6 bases). The CDR3 is 15 amino acids. V dropped 5 bases and J dropped 4 bases, with 17 bases sitting between them. CDR1 SNHLY and CDR2 FYNNEI come from the germline V gene. The CDR3 region is CASSHPGRGGTEAFF. CDR3 nucleotide sequence: TGTGCCAGCAGTCACCCGGGCAGGGGAGGCACTGAAGCTTTCTTT.

DNA for the CDR3: TGTGCCAGCAGCTTTCCGCCCGGGGAGCTGTTTTTT. Its translation is CASSFPPGELFF. This chain joins TRBV7-6 and TRBJ2-2; D gene ambiguous. CDR3 length: 12 amino acids. The V and J ends lost 3 bases and 6 bases respectively, with 5 bases between them. Germline CDR1 reads SGHVS; CDR2 reads FNYEAQ.

This chain links TRBV29-1 with TRBJ2-4, with TRBD1 as a possible D gene (6 bases). Trimming stripped 6 bases from V and 0 bases from J, with 15 bases between. CDR3 length equals 15 residues. The germline CDR1 and CDR2 sequences are SQVTM and ANQGSEA. The CDR3 spells CSVFTGTGAKNIQYF. As DNA, the CDR3 is TGCAGCGTGTTCACAGGGACGGGAGCCAAAAACATTCAGTACTTC.

This chain uses TRBV20-1 with TRBJ2-1; 10 nucleotides align to TRBD2. The CDR3 length is 13 residues. The ends lost 3 bases at V and 13 bases at J; junction bases unmatched: 9. Germline V gene sequence: CDR1 DFQATT, CDR2 SNEGSKA (reference sequence). The CDR3 DNA sequence: TGCAGTGCTAGCCTGACTAGCGGGTCTGATCAGTTCTTC. This encodes CSASLTSGSDQFF.

CDR3 bases: TGTGCCAGCAGCTTAGCGCGGCGAAACATTCAGTACTTC. Translated: CASSLARRNIQYF. V and J are TRBV7-2 and TRBJ2-4; the D is unclear. The germline gives CDR1 SGHTA, CDR2 FQGNSA. Trimming took off 0 bases at V and 6 bases at J, with 6 bases between the two ends. This CDR3 is built from 13 residues.

The V gene is TRBV7-2, the J gene TRBJ1-2; D gene ambiguous. The V and J ends lost 2 bases and 5 bases respectively, with 9 bases between them. Germline V lookup: CDR1 SGHTA, CDR2 FQGNSA. The CDR3 is 13 residues long. The CDR3 coding sequence is TGTGCCAGCAGCTTAAGCACAGCTTATGGCTACACCTTC. Amino acids: CASSLSTAYGYTF.

This rearrangement joins TRBV20-1 to TRBJ2-3; D is unclear. The CDR3 contains 15 residues. Germline assignment: CDR1 DFQATT and CDR2 SNEGSKA (reference sequence). The V end was cut by 0 bases, the J end by 0 bases, with 10 bases between. CDR3 sequence: CSARDLGGSTDTQYF. CDR3 in DNA: TGCAGTGCTAGAGATCTGGGCGGAAGCACAGATACGCAGTATTTT.